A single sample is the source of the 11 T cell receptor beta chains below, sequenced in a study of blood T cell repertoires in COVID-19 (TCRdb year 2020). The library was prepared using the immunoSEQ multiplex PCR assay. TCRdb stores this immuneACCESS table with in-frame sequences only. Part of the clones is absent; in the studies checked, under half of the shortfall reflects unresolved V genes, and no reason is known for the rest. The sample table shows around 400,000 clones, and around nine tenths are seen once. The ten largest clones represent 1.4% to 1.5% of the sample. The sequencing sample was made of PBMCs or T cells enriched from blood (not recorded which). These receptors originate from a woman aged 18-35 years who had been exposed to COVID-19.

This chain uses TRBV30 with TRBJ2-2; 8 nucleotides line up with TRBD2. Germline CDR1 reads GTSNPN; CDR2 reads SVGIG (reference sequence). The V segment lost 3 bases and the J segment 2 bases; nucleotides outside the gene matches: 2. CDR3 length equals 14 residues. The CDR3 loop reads CAWRAGANTGELFF. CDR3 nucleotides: TGTGCCTGGAGAGCGGGGGCAAACACCGGGGAGCTGTTTTTT.

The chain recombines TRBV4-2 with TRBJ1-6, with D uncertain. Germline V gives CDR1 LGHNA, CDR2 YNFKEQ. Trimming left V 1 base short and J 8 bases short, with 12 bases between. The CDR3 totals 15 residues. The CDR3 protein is CASSQVRPEDSPLHF. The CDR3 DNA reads TGTGCCAGCAGCCAAGTGCGGCCAGAAGATTCACCCCTCCACTTT.

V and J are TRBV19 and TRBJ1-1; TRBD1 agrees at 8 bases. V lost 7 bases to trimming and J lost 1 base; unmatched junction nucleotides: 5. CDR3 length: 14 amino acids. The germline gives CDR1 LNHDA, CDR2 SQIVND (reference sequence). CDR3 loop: CASKVGQGNTEAFF. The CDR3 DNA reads TGTGCCAGTAAAGTCGGACAGGGGAACACTGAAGCTTTCTTT. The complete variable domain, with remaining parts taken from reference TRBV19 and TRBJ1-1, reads DGGITQSPKYLFRKEGQNVTLSCEQNLNHDAMYWYRQDPGQGLRLIYYSQIVNDFQKGDIAEGYSVSREKKESFPLTVTSAQKNPTAFYLCASKVGQGNTEAFFGQGTRLTVV.

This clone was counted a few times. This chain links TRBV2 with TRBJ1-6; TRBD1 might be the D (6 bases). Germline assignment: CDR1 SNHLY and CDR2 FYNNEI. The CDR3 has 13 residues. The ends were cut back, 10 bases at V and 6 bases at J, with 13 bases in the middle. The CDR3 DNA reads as TGTGCCACCTACAGGGTCCCTAATTCACCCCTCCACTTT. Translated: CATYRVPNSPLHF.

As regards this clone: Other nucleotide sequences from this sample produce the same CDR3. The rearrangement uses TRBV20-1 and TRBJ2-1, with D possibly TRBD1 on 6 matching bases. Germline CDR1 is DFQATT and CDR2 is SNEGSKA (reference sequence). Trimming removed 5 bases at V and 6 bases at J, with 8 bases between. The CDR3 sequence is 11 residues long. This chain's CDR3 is CSALRGNEQFF. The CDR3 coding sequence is TGCAGTGCTCTCAGGGGCAATGAGCAGTTCTTC.

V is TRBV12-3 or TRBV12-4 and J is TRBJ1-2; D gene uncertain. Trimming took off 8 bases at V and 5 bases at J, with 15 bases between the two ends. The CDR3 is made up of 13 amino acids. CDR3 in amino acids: CASAFSAGYGYTF. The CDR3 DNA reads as TGTGCCAGCGCTTTTTCCGCGGGGTATGGCTACACCTTC.

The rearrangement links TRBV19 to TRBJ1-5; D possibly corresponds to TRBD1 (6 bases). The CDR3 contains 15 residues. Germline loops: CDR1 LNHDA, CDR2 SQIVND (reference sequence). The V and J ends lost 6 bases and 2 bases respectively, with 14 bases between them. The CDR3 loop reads CASRNTNRGNQPQHF. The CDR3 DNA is TGTGCCAGTAGAAACACCAACAGGGGCAATCAGCCCCAGCATTTT.

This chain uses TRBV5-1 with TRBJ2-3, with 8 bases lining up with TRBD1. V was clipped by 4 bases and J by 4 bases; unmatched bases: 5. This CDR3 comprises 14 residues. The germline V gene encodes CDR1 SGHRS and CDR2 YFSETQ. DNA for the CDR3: TGCGCCAGCAGCCGGGCAGGGGGCGCAGATACGCAGTATTTT. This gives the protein CASSRAGGADTQYF.

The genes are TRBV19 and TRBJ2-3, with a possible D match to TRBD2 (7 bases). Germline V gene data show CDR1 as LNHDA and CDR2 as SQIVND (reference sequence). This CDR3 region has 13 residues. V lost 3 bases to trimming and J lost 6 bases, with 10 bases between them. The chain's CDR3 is CASSMGGPDTQYF. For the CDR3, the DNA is TGTGCCAGTAGTATGGGGGGGCCGGATACGCAGTATTTT.

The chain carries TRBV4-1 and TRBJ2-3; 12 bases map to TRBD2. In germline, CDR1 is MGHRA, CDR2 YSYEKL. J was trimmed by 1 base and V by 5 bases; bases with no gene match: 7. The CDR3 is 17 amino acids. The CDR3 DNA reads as TGCGCCAGCAGCTACACCTGGACTAGCGGGGGCACAGATACGCAGTATTTT. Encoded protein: CASSYTWTSGGTDTQYF.

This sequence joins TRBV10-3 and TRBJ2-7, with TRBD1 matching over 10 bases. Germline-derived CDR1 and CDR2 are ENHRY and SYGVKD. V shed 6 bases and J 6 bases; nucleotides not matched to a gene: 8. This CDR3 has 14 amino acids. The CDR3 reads CAIRTGGRVGEQYF. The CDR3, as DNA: TGTGCCATCAGGACAGGGGGCAGGGTCGGCGAGCAGTACTTC.